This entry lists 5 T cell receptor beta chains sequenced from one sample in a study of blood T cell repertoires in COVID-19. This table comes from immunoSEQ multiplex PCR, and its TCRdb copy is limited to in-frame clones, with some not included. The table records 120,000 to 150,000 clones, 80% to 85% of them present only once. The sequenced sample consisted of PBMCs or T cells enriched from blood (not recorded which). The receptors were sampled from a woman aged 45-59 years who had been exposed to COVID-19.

The DNA of the CDR3 is TGTGCCAGCAGCTCAAACCCTCTAGCGGGAGTCATCCACGAGCAGTACTTC. Its translation is CASSSNPLAGVIHEQYF. The chain recombines TRBV5-8 with TRBJ2-7, with 10 bases aligning to TRBD2. The CDR3 contains 17 residues. V shed 3 bases, J shed 5 bases, and the junction held 14 bases outside the gene matches. Germline V gene lookup returns CDR1 SGHTS and CDR2 YDEGEE.

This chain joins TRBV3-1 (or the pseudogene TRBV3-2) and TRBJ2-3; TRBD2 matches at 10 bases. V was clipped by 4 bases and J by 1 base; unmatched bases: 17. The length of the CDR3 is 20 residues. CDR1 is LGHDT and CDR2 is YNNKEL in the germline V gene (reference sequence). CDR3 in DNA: TGTGCCAGCAGCCTCCCCCCCGGGGCTAGCGGGAGCTGGGGCACAGATACGCAGTATTTT. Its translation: CASSLPPGASGSWGTDTQYF.

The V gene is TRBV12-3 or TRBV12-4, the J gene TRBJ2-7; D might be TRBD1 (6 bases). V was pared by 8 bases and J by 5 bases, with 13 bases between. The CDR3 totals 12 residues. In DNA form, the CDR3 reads TGTGCCAGCGCAAGTCAGGGGCACGAGCAGTACTTC. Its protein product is CASASQGHEQYF.

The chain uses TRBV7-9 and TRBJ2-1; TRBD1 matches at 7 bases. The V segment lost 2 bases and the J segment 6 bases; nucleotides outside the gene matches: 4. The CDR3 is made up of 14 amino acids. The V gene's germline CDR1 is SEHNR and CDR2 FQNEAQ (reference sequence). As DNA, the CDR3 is TGTGCCAGCAGCTTATTTGGGACAGTCAATGAGCAGTTCTTC. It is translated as CASSLFGTVNEQFF. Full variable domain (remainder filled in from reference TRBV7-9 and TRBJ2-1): DTGVSQNPRHKITKRGQNVTFRCDPISEHNRLYWYRQTLGQGPEFLTYFQNEAQLEKSRLLSDRFSAERPKGSFSTLEIQRTEQGDSAMYLCASSLFGTVNEQFFGPGTRLTVL.

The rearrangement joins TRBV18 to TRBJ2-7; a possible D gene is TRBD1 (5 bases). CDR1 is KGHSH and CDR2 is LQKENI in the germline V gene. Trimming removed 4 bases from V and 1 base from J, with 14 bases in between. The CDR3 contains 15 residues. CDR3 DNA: TGTGCCAGCTCACAAGACAGATCGGGTTCCTACGAGCAGTACTTC. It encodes CASSQDRSGSYEQYF.